The source of this T cell receptor beta chain is a study of blood T cell repertoires in COVID-19. Study summary: Sources were T cells, B-cell-depleted T cells, or PBMCs; the material itself was cDNA or gDNA.

Germline CDR1 reads SGHNT; CDR2 reads YENEEA. V lost 5 bases, J lost 0 bases, and 2 bases stayed unmatched. This CDR3 spans 14 amino acids. Original processing notes: Reference gene primer amplification in the assay estimated nucleated cell counts. Assay used: immunoSEQ multiplex PCR; TCRdb lists only in-frame clones, some missing. Clone size and V and J calls were adopted from that table, with D and trimming inferred from the DNA. The table shows under 200,000 clones, with approximately 83% occurring only once. The chain employs TRBV11-3 and TRBJ2-7, with 9 positions matching TRBD2. The clonotype was recovered from a woman of 80 years or more with active or convalescent COVID-19. Sequencing was done on a sample of peripheral blood. CDR3 amino acids: CASSTAGGSYEQYF. The CDR3 DNA is TGTGCCAGCAGCACAGCGGGGGGCTCCTACGAGCAGTACTTC. Supplemented by reference TRBV11-3 and TRBJ2-7, the full variable domain reads EAGVVQSPRYKIIEKKQPVAFWCNPISGHNTLYWYLQNLGQGPELLIRYENEEAVDDSQLPKDRFSAERLKGVDSTLKIQPAELGDSAVYLCASSTAGGSYEQYFGPGTRLTVT.